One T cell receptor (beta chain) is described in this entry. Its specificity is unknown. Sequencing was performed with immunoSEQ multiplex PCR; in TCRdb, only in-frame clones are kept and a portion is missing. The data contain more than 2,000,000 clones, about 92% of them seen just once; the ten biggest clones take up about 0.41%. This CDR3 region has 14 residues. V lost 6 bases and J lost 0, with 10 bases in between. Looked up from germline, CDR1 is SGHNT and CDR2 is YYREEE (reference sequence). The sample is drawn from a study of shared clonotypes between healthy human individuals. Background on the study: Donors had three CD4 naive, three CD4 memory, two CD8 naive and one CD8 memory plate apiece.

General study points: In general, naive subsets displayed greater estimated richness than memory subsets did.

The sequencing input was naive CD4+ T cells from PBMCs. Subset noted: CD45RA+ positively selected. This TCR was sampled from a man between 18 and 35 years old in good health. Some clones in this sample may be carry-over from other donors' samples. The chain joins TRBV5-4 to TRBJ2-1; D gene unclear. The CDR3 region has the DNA TGTGCCAGCAACCAGCCGCACTCCTACAATGAGCAGTTCTTC. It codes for CASNQPHSYNEQFF.